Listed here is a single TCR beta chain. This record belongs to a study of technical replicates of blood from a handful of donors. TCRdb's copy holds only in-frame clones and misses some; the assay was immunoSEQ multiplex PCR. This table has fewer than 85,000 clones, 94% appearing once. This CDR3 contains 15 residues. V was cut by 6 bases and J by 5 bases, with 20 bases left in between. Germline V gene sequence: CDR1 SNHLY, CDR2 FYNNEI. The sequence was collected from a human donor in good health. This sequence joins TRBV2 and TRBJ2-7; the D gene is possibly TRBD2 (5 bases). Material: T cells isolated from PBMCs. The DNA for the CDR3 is TGTGCCAGCAGGGAAACCTCCGGGAAATCTAACGAGCAGTACTTC. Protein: CASRETSGKSNEQYF.